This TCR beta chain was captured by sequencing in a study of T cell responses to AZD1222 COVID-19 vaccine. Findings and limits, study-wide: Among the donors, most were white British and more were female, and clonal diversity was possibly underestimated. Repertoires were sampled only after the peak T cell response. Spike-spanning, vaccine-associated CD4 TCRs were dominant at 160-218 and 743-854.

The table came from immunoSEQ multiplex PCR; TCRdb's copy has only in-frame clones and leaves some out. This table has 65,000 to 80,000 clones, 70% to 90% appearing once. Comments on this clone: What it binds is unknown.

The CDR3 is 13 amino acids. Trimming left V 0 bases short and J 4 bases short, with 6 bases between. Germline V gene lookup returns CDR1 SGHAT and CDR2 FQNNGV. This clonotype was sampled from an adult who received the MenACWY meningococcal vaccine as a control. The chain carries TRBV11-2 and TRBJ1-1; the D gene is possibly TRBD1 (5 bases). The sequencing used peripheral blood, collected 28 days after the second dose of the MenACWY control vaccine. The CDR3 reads CASSLEGGTEAFF. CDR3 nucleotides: TGTGCCAGCAGCTTAGAGGGGGGCACTGAAGCTTTCTTT. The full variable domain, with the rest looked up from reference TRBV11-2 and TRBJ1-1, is EAGVAQSPRYKIIEKRQSVAFWCNPISGHATLYWYQQILGQGPKLLIQFQNNGVVDDSQLPKDRFSAERLKGVDSTLKIQPAKLEDSAVYLCASSLEGGTEAFFGQGTRLTVV.